This TCR beta chain is drawn from a study of Ad26.COV2.S vaccination and SARS-CoV-2 variants. Study-wide results and limits: It was vaccine recipients, not placebo recipients, who had the higher spike-specific TCR breadth. Recipients of vaccine and of placebo showed similar breadth of their non-spike TCR repertoires. Reported post-vaccination CD8+ and CD4+ T cell responses to spike showed substantial breadth. The TCR breadth and depth analyses may have understated or missed part of the total T cell responses.

Produced via immunoSEQ multiplex PCR; TCRdb's table is partial and in-frame only. The table shows around 94,000 clones, with over 70% occurring only once. The germline gives CDR1 SEHNR, CDR2 FQNEAQ (reference sequence). There are 14 residues in the CDR3. With regard to this clone: What it recognizes is unknown. One junction end does not reproduce the germline sequence, and a read error may be involved.

This clonotype originated in a human donor who had recovered from COVID-19. Sequences were derived from peripheral blood, sampled after recovery from COVID-19. The chain couples TRBV7-9 to TRBJ2-5; 7 bases match TRBD2. The CDR3 reads CASSLERDQETQYF. CDR3 nucleotide sequence: TGTGCCAGCAGCTTAGAGCGGGACCAGGAGACCCAGTACTTC.